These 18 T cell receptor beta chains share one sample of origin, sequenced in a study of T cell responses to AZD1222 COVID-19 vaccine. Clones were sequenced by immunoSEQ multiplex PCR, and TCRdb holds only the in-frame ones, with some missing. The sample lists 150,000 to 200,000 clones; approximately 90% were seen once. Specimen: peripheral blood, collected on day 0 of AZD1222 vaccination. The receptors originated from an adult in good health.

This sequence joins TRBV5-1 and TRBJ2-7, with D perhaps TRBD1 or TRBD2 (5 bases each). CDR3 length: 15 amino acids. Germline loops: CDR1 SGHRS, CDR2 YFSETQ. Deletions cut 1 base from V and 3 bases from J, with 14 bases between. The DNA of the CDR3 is TGCGCCAGCAGCTTGCAAAGGGGACCGAACTACGAGCAGTACTTC. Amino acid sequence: CASSLQRGPNYEQYF.

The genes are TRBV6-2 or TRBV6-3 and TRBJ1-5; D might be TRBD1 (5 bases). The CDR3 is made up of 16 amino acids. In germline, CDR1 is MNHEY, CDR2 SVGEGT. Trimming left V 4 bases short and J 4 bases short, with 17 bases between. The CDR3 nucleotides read TGTGCCAGCAGTTTAAGCTCAGGGTTTGCGAATCAGCCCCAGCATTTT. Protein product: CASSLSSGFANQPQHF.

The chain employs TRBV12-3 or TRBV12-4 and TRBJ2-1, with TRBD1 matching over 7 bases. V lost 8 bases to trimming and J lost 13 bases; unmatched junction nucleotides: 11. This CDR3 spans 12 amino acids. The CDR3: CASGPDRVQQFF. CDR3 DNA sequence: TGTGCCAGCGGGCCCGACAGGGTACAACAGTTCTTC.

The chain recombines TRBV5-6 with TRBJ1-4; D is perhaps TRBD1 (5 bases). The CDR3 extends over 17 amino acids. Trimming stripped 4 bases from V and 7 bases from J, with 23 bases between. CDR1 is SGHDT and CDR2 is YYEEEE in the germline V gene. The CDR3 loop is CASSHRRIGGMAEKLFF. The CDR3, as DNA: TGTGCCAGCAGCCACCGTAGAATTGGGGGGATGGCTGAAAAACTGTTTTTT.

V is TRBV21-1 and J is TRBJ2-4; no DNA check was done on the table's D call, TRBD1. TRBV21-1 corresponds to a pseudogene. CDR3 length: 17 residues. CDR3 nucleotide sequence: TGTGCCAGCAGCGGCCTCCACCGGGACAGTCCCATTAGGATTCAGTACTTC. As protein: CASSGLHRDSPIRIQYF.

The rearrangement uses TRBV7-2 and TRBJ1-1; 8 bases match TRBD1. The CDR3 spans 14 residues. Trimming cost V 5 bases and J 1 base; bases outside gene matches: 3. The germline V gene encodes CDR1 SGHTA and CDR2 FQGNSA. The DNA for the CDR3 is TGTGCCAGCAGCCCTGGACAGGGGAACACTGAAGCTTTCTTT. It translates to CASSPGQGNTEAFF.

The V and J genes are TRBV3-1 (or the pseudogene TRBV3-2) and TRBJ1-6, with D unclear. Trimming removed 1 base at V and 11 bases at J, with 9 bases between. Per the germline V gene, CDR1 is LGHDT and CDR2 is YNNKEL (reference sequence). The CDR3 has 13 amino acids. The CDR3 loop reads CASSQGRFPPLHF. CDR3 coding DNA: TGTGCCAGCAGCCAAGGTCGGTTTCCACCCCTCCACTTT.

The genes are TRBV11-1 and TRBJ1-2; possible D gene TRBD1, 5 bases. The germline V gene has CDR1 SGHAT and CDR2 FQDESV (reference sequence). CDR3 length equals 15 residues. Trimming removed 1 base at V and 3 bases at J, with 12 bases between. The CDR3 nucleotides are TGTGCCAGCAGCTTAGATGAGGGGATGGACTATGGCTACACCTTC. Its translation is CASSLDEGMDYGYTF. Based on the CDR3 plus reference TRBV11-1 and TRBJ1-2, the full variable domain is EAEVAQSPRYKITEKSQAVAFWCDPISGHATLYWYRQILGQGPELLVQFQDESVVDDSQLPKDRFSAERLKGVDSTLKIQPAELGDSAMYLCASSLDEGMDYGYTFGSGTRLTVV.

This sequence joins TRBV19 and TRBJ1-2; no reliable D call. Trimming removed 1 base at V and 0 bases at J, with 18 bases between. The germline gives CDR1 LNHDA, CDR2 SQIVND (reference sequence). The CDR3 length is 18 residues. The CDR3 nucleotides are TGTGCCAGTAGTATAGGGGCAGGTACTGCCTTGACTAACTATGGCTACACCTTC. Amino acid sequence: CASSIGAGTALTNYGYTF.

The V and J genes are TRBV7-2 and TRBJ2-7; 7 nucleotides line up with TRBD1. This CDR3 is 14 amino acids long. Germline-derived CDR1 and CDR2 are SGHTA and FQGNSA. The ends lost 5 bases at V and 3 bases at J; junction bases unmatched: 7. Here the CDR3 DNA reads TGTGCCAGCAGCGTGGACAGGTCCTTCTACGAGCAGTACTTC. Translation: CASSVDRSFYEQYF.

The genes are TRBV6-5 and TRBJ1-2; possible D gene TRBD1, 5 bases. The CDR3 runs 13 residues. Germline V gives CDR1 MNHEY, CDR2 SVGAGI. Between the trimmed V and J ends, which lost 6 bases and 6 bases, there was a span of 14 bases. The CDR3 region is CASRAGATDGYTF. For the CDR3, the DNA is TGTGCCAGCAGAGCCGGCGCGACAGATGGCTACACCTTC.

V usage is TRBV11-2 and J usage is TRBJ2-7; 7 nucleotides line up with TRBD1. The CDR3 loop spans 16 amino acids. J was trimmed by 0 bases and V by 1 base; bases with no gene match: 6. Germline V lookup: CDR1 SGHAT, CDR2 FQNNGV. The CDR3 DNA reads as TGTGCCAGCAGCTTAGGGGACAGTTTCCTCTCCTACGAGCAGTACTTC. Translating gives CASSLGDSFLSYEQYF.

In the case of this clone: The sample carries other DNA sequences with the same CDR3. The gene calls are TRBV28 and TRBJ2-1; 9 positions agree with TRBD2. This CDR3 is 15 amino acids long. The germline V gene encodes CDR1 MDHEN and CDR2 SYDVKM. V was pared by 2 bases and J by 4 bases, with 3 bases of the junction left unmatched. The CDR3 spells CASSLGRGGYNEQFF. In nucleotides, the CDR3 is TGTGCCAGCAGTTTAGGGCGGGGGGGGTACAATGAGCAGTTCTTC.

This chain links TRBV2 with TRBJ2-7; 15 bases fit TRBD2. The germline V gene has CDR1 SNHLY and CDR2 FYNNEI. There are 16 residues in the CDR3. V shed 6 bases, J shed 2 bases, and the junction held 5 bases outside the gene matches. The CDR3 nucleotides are TGTGCCAGCAGAAGCGGGACTAGCGGGAGGACCTACGAGCAGTACTTC. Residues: CASRSGTSGRTYEQYF.

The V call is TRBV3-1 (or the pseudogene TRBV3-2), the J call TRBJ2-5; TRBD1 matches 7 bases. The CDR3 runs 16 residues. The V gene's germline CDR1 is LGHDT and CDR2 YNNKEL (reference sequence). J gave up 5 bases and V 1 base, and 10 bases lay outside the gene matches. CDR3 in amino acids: CASSQGQGPVLETQYF. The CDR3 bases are TGTGCCAGCAGCCAAGGACAGGGACCGGTTTTGGAGACCCAGTACTTC.

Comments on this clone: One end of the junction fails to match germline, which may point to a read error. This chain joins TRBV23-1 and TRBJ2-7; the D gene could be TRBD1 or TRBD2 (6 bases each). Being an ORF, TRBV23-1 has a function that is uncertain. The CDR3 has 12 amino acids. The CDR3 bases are TGCGCCAGCAGTCAATTGCGCGGGACACAGGACTTC. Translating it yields CASSQLRGTQDF.

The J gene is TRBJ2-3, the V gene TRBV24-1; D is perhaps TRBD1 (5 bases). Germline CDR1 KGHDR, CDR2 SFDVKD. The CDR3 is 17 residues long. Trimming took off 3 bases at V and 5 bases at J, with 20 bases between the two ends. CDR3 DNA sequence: TGTGCCACCAGTGATGCCCAGGGTAGGGGATGGGGAGATACGCAGTATTTT. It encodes CATSDAQGRGWGDTQYF.

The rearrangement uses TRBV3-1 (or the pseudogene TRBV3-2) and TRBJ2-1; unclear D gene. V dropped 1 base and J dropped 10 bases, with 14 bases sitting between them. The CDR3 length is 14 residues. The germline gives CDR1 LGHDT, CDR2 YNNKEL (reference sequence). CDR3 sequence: CASSQVDRSWEQFF. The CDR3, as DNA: TGTGCCAGCAGCCAAGTTGATCGCTCATGGGAGCAGTTCTTC.